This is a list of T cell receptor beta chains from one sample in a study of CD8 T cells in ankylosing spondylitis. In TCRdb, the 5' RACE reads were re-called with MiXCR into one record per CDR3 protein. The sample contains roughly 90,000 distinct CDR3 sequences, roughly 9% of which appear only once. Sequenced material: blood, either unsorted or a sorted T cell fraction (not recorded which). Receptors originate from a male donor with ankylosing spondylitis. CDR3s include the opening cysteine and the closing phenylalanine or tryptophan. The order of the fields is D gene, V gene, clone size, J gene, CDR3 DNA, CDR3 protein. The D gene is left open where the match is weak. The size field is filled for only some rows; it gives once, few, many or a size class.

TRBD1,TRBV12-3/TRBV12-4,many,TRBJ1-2,TGTGCCAGCCAAGGGACAGGTGAATTCGGCTACACCTTC,CASQGTGEFGYTF
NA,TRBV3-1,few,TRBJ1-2,TGTGCCAGCAGCCAAGTGTGGTATAAGGGGGATGACTATGGCTACACCTTC,CASSQVWYKGDDYGYTF
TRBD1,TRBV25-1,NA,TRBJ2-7,TGTGCCAGCAGTGAACCGGGACAGGGGGTTTTCTACGAGCAGTACTTC,CASSEPGQGVFYEQYF
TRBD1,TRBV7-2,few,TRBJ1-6,TGTGCCAGCAGCTACCTGACAGGGGGATATAATTCACCCCTCCACTTT,CASSYLTGGYNSPLHF
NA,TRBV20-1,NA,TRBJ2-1,TGCAGTGCCCGGGACCGGGATTGGGGGAATGAGCAGTTCTTC,CSARDRDWGNEQFF
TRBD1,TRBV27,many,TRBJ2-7,TGTGCCAGCAGTGACCCGGGACAGGGGGCTTCCGAGCAGTACTTC,CASSDPGQGASEQYF
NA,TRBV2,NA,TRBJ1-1,TGTGCCAGCAGTCCAGAAGGCAGTAACACTGAAGCTTTCTTT,CASSPEGSNTEAFF
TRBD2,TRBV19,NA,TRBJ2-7,TGTGCCAGTAGCGCGGGGGTGTCCTACGAGCAGTACTTC,CASSAGVSYEQYF
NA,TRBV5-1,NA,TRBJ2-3,TGCGCCAGCAGCTTGGACAGGGTCGGAACAGATACGCAGTATTTT,CASSLDRVGTDTQYF
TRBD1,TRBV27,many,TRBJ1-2,TGTGCCAGCAGTTGGGGACAGAACTATGGCTACACCTTC,CASSWGQNYGYTF
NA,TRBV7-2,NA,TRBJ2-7,TGTGCCAGCAGCCCATACCCGATGAGCTCCTACGAGCAGTACTTC,CASSPYPMSSYEQYF
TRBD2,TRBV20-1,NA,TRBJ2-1,TGCAGTGCTAGACCCCGCCTAGCGGGAGTGGGTGAGCAGTTCTTC,CSARPRLAGVGEQFF
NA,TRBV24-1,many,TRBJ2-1,TGTGCCACCAGTGACCCTGGACTAAATATCTACAATGAGCAGTTCTTC,CATSDPGLNIYNEQFF
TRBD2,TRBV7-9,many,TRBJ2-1,TGTGCCAGCAGCCCTGGGACTAGCGGGAGAGGGAATGAGCAGTTCTTC,CASSPGTSGRGNEQFF
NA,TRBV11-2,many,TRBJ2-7,TGTGCCAGCAGCTTAGATGCCAGCTACGAGCAGTACTTC,CASSLDASYEQYF